The clone carrying this T cell receptor (beta chain) has just a few counts. Its antigen remains unidentified. This entry comes from a study of blood T cells in healthy people across ages. Notes on the study in general: The study found TCR beta diversity correlated strongly with naive T cell percentage.

In germline, CDR1 is MGHRA, CDR2 YSYEKL. The CDR3 is made up of 15 amino acids. With 1 base removed from V and 1 base from J, the gap between germline ends came to 8 bases. Caucasian, healthy and from Russia, the donors were aged between roughly 6 and 95. Primed by a sample-barcoded 5' primer and a J-beta primer mix, a second PCR proceeded for roughly 7 to 12 cycles. TCRdb re-derived calls from the 5' RACE reads in MiXCR, one entry per CDR3 protein. The sample carries about 970,000 distinct CDR3 sequences, just over 50% recorded once. The chain employs TRBV4-1 and TRBJ1-5; unclear D gene. This TCR came from an older woman in good health. Sequencing was carried out using blood. CDR3 in amino acids: CASSQVLGSNQPQHF. Here the CDR3 DNA reads TGCGCCAGCAGCCAAGTTCTGGGAAGCAATCAGCCCCAGCATTTT.